These 26 T cell receptor beta chains share one sample of origin, sequenced in a study of cytomegalovirus exposure and HLA in healthy donors. The PCR employed 60 Vbeta primers together with 13 Jbeta primers. Sequencing used immunoSEQ multiplex PCR; TCRdb keeps in-frame clones, though not all of them. The sample includes some 110,000 clones, roughly two thirds of them seen just once. The sequencing input was PBMCs. These receptors were obtained from a woman aged 25-40 years in good health and CMV-seronegative.

This sequence joins TRBV18 and TRBJ1-1; D is uncertain. The CDR3 consists of 13 residues. Germline CDR1 reads KGHSH; CDR2 reads LQKENI. The V and J ends lost 4 bases and 7 bases respectively, with 13 bases between them. CDR3 sequence reads: CASSLTSEVEAFF. The CDR3, as DNA: TGTGCCAGCTCACTGACCTCGGAGGTTGAAGCTTTCTTT.

The gene calls are TRBV19 and TRBJ2-3; D perhaps matches TRBD1 (6 bases). Trimming left V 5 bases short and J 2 bases short, with 11 bases between. This CDR3 region has 14 residues. Germline-derived CDR1 and CDR2 are LNHDA and SQIVND (reference sequence). The CDR3 nucleotides read TGTGCCAGTAGTCCCGGACAGTACACAGATACGCAGTATTTT. This encodes CASSPGQYTDTQYF.

J is TRBJ2-4 and V is TRBV2; 15 nucleotides match TRBD2. The CDR3 extends over 17 amino acids. The junction had 7 bases not matched to a gene; V was cut back by 4 bases and J by 6 bases. The germline V gene encodes CDR1 SNHLY and CDR2 FYNNEI. CDR3 protein: CASSAGLAGGHTNIQYF. CDR3 nucleotides: TGTGCCAGCAGTGCAGGACTAGCGGGAGGGCACACAAACATTCAGTACTTC.

This clone showed up just a few times. The chain employs TRBV15 and TRBJ1-4; D is unclear. The germline V and J ends were trimmed by 0 bases and 0 bases, with 5 bases remaining between them. CDR1 LNHNV and CDR2 YYDKDF come from the germline V gene (reference sequence). There are 15 residues in the CDR3. This chain's CDR3 is CATSRDPATNEKLFF. CDR3 nucleotide sequence: TGTGCCACCAGCAGAGATCCCGCAACTAATGAAAAACTGTTTTTT. Using reference TRBV15 and TRBJ1-4 for the parts outside the CDR3, the full variable domain is DAMVIQNPRYQVTQFGKPVTLSCSQTLNHNVMYWYQQKSSQAPKLLFHYYDKDFNNEADTPDNFQSRRPNTSFCFLDIRSPGLGDTAMYLCATSRDPATNEKLFFGSGTQLSVL.

The chain combines TRBV6-5 with TRBJ1-2; D is undetermined. CDR3 size: 12 residues. Trimming pared 4 bases from V and 3 bases from J, leaving 6 bases between. Germline lookup yields CDR1 MNHEY and CDR2 SVGAGI. Here the CDR3 reads CASSSVDYGYTF. CDR3 sequence (DNA): TGTGCCAGCAGTTCGGTGGACTATGGCTACACCTTC.

The table lists this clone with a few counts. The chain has TRBV7-6 and TRBJ2-1; 9 nucleotides agree with TRBD2. The CDR3 loop spans 17 amino acids. CDR1 is SGHVS, CDR2 FNYEAQ, per germline. V trimming: 8 bases; J trimming: 5 bases; junction bases outside the gene matches: 16. The CDR3 coding sequence is TGTGCCAGCTTGGCGGGAGGGCCCTTCCGCCCGAACAATGAGCAGTTCTTC. Its translation: CASLAGGPFRPNNEQFF.

The chain uses TRBV18 and TRBJ2-7; weak D call: TRBD2 (5 bases). Germline V gives CDR1 KGHSH, CDR2 LQKENI. This CDR3 region has 13 residues. The V end was cut by 0 bases, the J end by 6 bases, with 9 bases between. DNA for the CDR3: TGTGCCAGCTCACCACCGGAGGAAGCCGAGCAGTACTTC. It codes for CASSPPEEAEQYF.

This sequence joins TRBV2 and TRBJ2-3, with 7 nucleotides matching TRBD1. J lost 5 bases, V lost 5 bases, and 7 bases had no gene match. This CDR3 comprises 14 residues. Germline values: CDR1 SNHLY, CDR2 FYNNEI. In DNA form, the CDR3 reads TGTGCCAGCAGTAAGACAGGGAACCAAGATACGCAGTATTTT. It codes for CASSKTGNQDTQYF.

The V gene is TRBV5-8, the J gene TRBJ1-1; the D gene is possibly TRBD1 (5 bases). The CDR3 loop spans 17 amino acids. Trimming removed 3 bases at V and 0 bases at J, with 18 bases between. The germline CDR1 and CDR2 sequences are SGHTS and YDEGEE. CDR3 protein: CASSSGNLLGLNTEAFF. In DNA, the CDR3 is TGTGCCAGCAGCTCAGGGAATTTACTCGGACTGAACACTGAAGCTTTCTTT. Full variable domain (rest looked up from reference TRBV5-8 and TRBJ1-1): EAGVTQSPTHLIKTRGQQATLRCSPISGHTSVYWYQQALGLGLQFLLWYDEGEERNRGNFPPRFSGRQFPNYSSELNVNALELEDSALYLCASSSGNLLGLNTEAFFGQGTRLTVV.

This clone was recorded once. The CDR3 loop is CASSLNSAGEQYF. DNA for the CDR3: TGTGCCAGCAGCTTAAATAGCGCCGGCGAGCAGTACTTC. The V call is TRBV7-3, the J call TRBJ2-7, with TRBD2 as a possible D gene (5 bases). Trimming left V 1 base short and J 6 bases short, with 10 bases between. CDR3 length equals 13 residues. CDR1 is SGHTA and CDR2 is FQGTGA in the germline V gene.

In its sample, this clone was seen a few times. J is TRBJ1-3 and V is TRBV27, with TRBD1 as a possible D gene (5 bases). V lost 5 bases and J lost 0, with 14 bases in between. CDR1 and CDR2 (germline): MNHEY, SMNVEV (reference sequence). The CDR3 sequence is 16 residues long. This CDR3 reads CASSLTFDSSGNTIYF. CDR3 DNA sequence: TGTGCCAGCAGTCTAACCTTCGACAGCTCTGGAAACACCATATATTTT.

This clone was observed a single time. The chain joins TRBV5-1 to TRBJ2-7; 7 bases line up with TRBD1. The germline CDR1 and CDR2 sequences are SGHRS and YFSETQ. V lost 3 bases and J lost 3; bases outside the gene matches: 9. This CDR3 region has 15 residues. CDR3 protein: CASSYGQVTHYEQYF. CDR3 DNA: TGCGCCAGCAGCTACGGACAGGTGACACACTACGAGCAGTACTTC.

Here the CDR3 reads CASSEVRQLNTEAFF. The CDR3 DNA reads TGTGCCAGCAGTGAAGTCAGGCAGCTGAACACTGAAGCTTTCTTT. V usage is TRBV6-1 and J usage is TRBJ1-1, with no clear D. The CDR3 covers 15 residues. Germline CDR1 MNHNS, CDR2 SASEGT. The V end lost 1 base, the J end lost 0 bases, and 9 bases lay between the germline ends.

V and J are TRBV2 and TRBJ2-7; TRBD2 aligns across 9 bases. After removal of 11 bases from V and 2 bases from J, the junction contained 10 bases not matched to a gene. The CDR3 loop spans 14 amino acids. Germline CDR1 is SNHLY and CDR2 is FYNNEI. Here the CDR3 DNA reads TGTGCCGGAGGGGGGGTAGCGGGAGCCTACGAGCAGTACTTC. This gives the protein CAGGGVAGAYEQYF.

The chain is built from TRBV7-9 and TRBJ2-7; 10 bases match TRBD2. The CDR3 loop spans 16 amino acids. Germline lookup yields CDR1 SEHNR and CDR2 FQNEAQ (reference sequence). Trimming removed 1 base from V and 1 base from J; junction bases left unmatched: 4. CDR3 sequence: CASSLGRTSGSYEQYF. The CDR3 DNA reads TGTGCCAGCAGCTTAGGTCGGACTAGCGGATCCTACGAGCAGTACTTC.

There are a few counts of this clone. The gene calls are TRBV6-1 and TRBJ1-1; D gene ambiguous. V was trimmed by 6 bases and J by 1 base, leaving 15 bases between them. The CDR3 runs to 15 residues. Germline V lookup: CDR1 MNHNS, CDR2 SASEGT. The CDR3 protein is CASREDALWNTEAFF. The CDR3, as DNA: TGTGCCAGCAGGGAGGACGCGTTATGGAACACTGAAGCTTTCTTT.

In its sample, this clone was seen once. The V call is TRBV19, the J call TRBJ1-5; 7 bases align to TRBD1. V shed 7 bases, J shed 3 bases, and the junction held 6 bases outside the gene matches. Germline assignment: CDR1 LNHDA and CDR2 SQIVND (reference sequence). This CDR3 is 14 amino acids long. CDR3: CASTDRAYNQPQHF. Written as DNA, the CDR3 is TGTGCCAGTACCGACAGGGCTTACAATCAGCCCCAGCATTTT.

This clone was observed a handful of times. J is TRBJ1-1 and V is TRBV27; D unresolved. The V gene lost 2 bases and the J gene lost 7 bases, with 14 bases spanning the gap. The CDR3 covers 14 residues. CDR1 is MNHEY, CDR2 SMNVEV, per germline (reference sequence). The CDR3 DNA reads TGTGCCAGCAGTTTAAAACTCCTCTCGCGTGAAGCTTTCTTT. Residues: CASSLKLLSREAFF.

The table lists this clone with a few counts. The rearrangement joins TRBV30 to TRBJ1-2, with D perhaps matching TRBD1 (6 bases). Looked up from germline, CDR1 is GTSNPN and CDR2 is SVGIG (reference sequence). Trimming stripped 5 bases from V and 4 bases from J, with 14 bases between. CDR3 size: 13 residues. CDR3 nucleotides: TGTGCCTGGCGGGACACGTCTAGCTATGGCTACACCTTC. Its translation: CAWRDTSSYGYTF.

The table lists this clone with a count of one. The rearrangement uses TRBV7-2 and TRBJ2-3; unclear D gene. This CDR3 region has 14 residues. In germline, CDR1 is SGHTA, CDR2 FQGNSA. The ends were cut back, 4 bases at V and 2 bases at J, with 10 bases in the middle. This CDR3 is CASSYRETTDTQYF. The CDR3 DNA is TGTGCCAGCAGCTACAGAGAGACCACAGATACGCAGTATTTT.

The CDR3 reads CASSSSPRLAEIEQFF. CDR3 nucleotides: TGTGCCAGCAGCTCCTCTCCGAGACTAGCGGAAATTGAGCAGTTCTTC. This chain links TRBV7-6 with TRBJ2-1; 9 nucleotides match TRBD2. CDR1 and CDR2 from the germline V gene are SGHVS and FNYEAQ. J gave up 9 bases and V 4 bases, and 13 bases lay outside the gene matches. The CDR3 length is 16 residues.

V and J are TRBV13 and TRBJ2-1, with D unclear. Trimming cost V 2 bases and J 10 bases, with 18 bases left between them. The CDR3 has 15 residues. Per the germline V gene, CDR1 is PRHDT and CDR2 is FYEKMQ (reference sequence). The CDR3, as DNA: TGTGCCAGCAGCTTAAACGGCGGCTCGCTTGAAGAGCAGTTCTTC. It specifies CASSLNGGSLEEQFF.

This clone turned up a few times. This chain joins TRBV6-1 and TRBJ2-3; D is perhaps TRBD2 (6 bases). The V gene lost 9 bases and the J gene lost 0 bases, with 13 bases spanning the gap. The CDR3 extends over 14 amino acids. In germline, CDR1 is MNHNS, CDR2 SASEGT. CDR3 DNA sequence: TGTGCCAGTGAACCGGGGGTGAGCACAGATACGCAGTATTTT. Protein product: CASEPGVSTDTQYF.

The V call is TRBV11-2, the J call TRBJ2-5; the match to TRBD2 covers 8 bases. The DNA end is more similar to TRBJ2-7, so the J call may be wrong. The CDR3 extends over 13 amino acids. Germline CDR1 SGHAT, CDR2 FQNNGV. The CDR3 reads CASSLWTSREQYF. The CDR3 bases are TGTGCCAGCAGCTTATGGACTAGCCGCGAGCAGTACTTC.

This clone was seen a few times. This rearrangement joins TRBV7-2 to TRBJ2-3, with D uncertain. V was pared by 0 bases and J by 0 bases, with 7 bases between. In germline, CDR1 is SGHTA, CDR2 FQGNSA. This CDR3 comprises 15 residues. The CDR3 DNA follows: TGTGCCAGCAGCTTAGCCCCCGGGAGCACAGATACGCAGTATTTT. It specifies CASSLAPGSTDTQYF. The full variable domain, with the rest looked up from reference TRBV7-2 and TRBJ2-3, is GAGVSQSPSNKVTEKGKDVELRCDPISGHTALYWYRQSLGQGLEFLIYFQGNSAPDKSGLPSDRFSAERTGGSVSTLTIQRTQQEDSAVYLCASSLAPGSTDTQYFGPGTRLTVL.

The CDR3: CASSSGLAGVTGELFF. The DNA for the CDR3 is TGCGCCAGCAGCTCGGGACTAGCGGGAGTAACCGGGGAGCTGTTTTTT. The rearrangement uses TRBV5-1 and TRBJ2-2, with 14 bases aligning to TRBD2. Trimming removed 3 bases from V and 5 bases from J; junction bases left unmatched: 3. The CDR3 sequence is 16 residues long. Germline V CDR1 and CDR2: SGHRS, YFSETQ.